The rows below give T cell receptor beta chains drawn from one sample of a study of CD8+CD57+ T cells in acquired aplastic anemia. TCRdb called the reads again in MiXCR, with one record for every CDR3 protein. The profile shows 180,000 or so distinct CDR3 sequences, less than 50% of them singletons. Input material: sorted CD4+, CD8+, or CD8+CD57+ T cells (not recorded which) from PBMCs. All receptors come from a human donor with aplastic anemia. Each CDR3 is given without its conserved first and last residue.

v_call: TRBV9
j_call: TRBJ2-7
cdr3_aa: ASSVDMKGAEQY

v_call: TRBV3-1
j_call: TRBJ1-2
cdr3_aa: ASSHADTNYGYT

v_call: TRBV20-1
j_call: TRBJ2-1
cdr3_aa: SAQSLTSGGASYNEQF

v_call: TRBV12-5
j_call: TRBJ2-7
cdr3_aa: ASGLGGVGTGNYEQY

v_call: TRBV7-2
j_call: TRBJ1-6
cdr3_aa: ASPRQERPPLH

v_call: TRBV12-3/TRBV12-4
j_call: TRBJ2-2
cdr3_aa: ASSLVGQGTRAGELF

v_call: TRBV2
j_call: TRBJ2-7
cdr3_aa: ASSVGNFPYEQY

v_call: TRBV20-1
j_call: TRBJ2-3
cdr3_aa: GTTGGETDTQY

v_call: TRBV19
j_call: TRBJ2-6
cdr3_aa: ASRMRSGANVLT

v_call: TRBV15
j_call: TRBJ2-2
cdr3_aa: ATSRSGGTNTGELF

v_call: TRBV6-5
j_call: TRBJ1-5
cdr3_aa: ASSYGRGNQH

v_call: TRBV7-3
j_call: TRBJ2-7
cdr3_aa: ASSSPPPPQVQY

v_call: TRBV18
j_call: TRBJ2-1
cdr3_aa: ASSPRGAHDEQF

v_call: TRBV20-1
j_call: TRBJ2-1
cdr3_aa: SARLGLAGRNEQF

v_call: TRBV7-2
j_call: TRBJ1-5
cdr3_aa: ASSLAGQSNQPQH

v_call: TRBV5-6
j_call: TRBJ2-5
cdr3_aa: ASSLTRGQETQY

v_call: TRBV10-3
j_call: TRBJ2-1
cdr3_aa: AISLTRMSSYNEQF

v_call: TRBV16
j_call: TRBJ1-2
cdr3_aa: ASSPQGKELGYSYT

v_call: TRBV20-1
j_call: TRBJ1-5
cdr3_aa: SARFSGSNQPQH

v_call: TRBV4-2
j_call: TRBJ1-5
cdr3_aa: ASSPRGGSNSWGNQPQH

v_call: TRBV25-1
j_call: TRBJ2-7
cdr3_aa: ASSEGPSYEQY

v_call: TRBV24-1
j_call: TRBJ1-5
cdr3_aa: ATSDQGQVSNQPQH

v_call: TRBV10-2
j_call: TRBJ1-1
cdr3_aa: ASSELFGTVAF

v_call: TRBV29-1
j_call: TRBJ2-1
cdr3_aa: SVGSGGATRGEQF

v_call: TRBV7-3
j_call: TRBJ1-6
cdr3_aa: ASSLPGSPLH

v_call: TRBV6-2/TRBV6-3
j_call: TRBJ1-1
cdr3_aa: ASSYSGFTEAF

v_call: TRBV27
j_call: TRBJ1-2
cdr3_aa: ASRKNSMGPYGYT

v_call: TRBV7-2
j_call: TRBJ2-5
cdr3_aa: ASSLGTLETQY

v_call: TRBV12-3/TRBV12-4
j_call: TRBJ1-1
cdr3_aa: ASSLEGGRAEAF

v_call: TRBV12-3/TRBV12-4
j_call: TRBJ2-1
cdr3_aa: ASSPLAGDDNEQF

v_call: TRBV30
j_call: TRBJ1-3
cdr3_aa: ALSRGRRLDTIH

v_call: TRBV7-2
j_call: TRBJ2-7
cdr3_aa: ASSPSYEQY

v_call: TRBV6-2/TRBV6-3
j_call: TRBJ2-7
cdr3_aa: ASSYEGDFSYEQY

v_call: TRBV7-2
j_call: TRBJ2-1
cdr3_aa: ASSRTGTEQF

v_call: TRBV11-2
j_call: TRBJ2-3
cdr3_aa: ASSLDPPSPDTQY

v_call: TRBV7-2
j_call: TRBJ1-5
cdr3_aa: ASSRGQGTNQPQH

v_call: TRBV20-1
j_call: TRBJ2-5
cdr3_aa: SARGGGHQETQY

v_call: TRBV15
j_call: TRBJ2-5
cdr3_aa: ATSARSATAQY

v_call: TRBV20-1
j_call: TRBJ1-1
cdr3_aa: SAFRSMNTEAF

v_call: TRBV6-2/TRBV6-3
j_call: TRBJ1-1
cdr3_aa: ASSYSGSRLEAF

v_call: TRBV7-9
j_call: TRBJ2-3
cdr3_aa: ASSHRGTDTQY

v_call: TRBV19
j_call: TRBJ2-1
cdr3_aa: ASSREAGTYNEQF

v_call: TRBV2
j_call: TRBJ1-6
cdr3_aa: ASSEGRAINSPLH

v_call: TRBV24-1
j_call: TRBJ1-5
cdr3_aa: ATSDQGQPNQPQH

v_call: TRBV18
j_call: TRBJ2-7
cdr3_aa: ASSPSVLLGEQY

v_call: TRBV2
j_call: TRBJ1-1
cdr3_aa: ASSPGTGGRAF

v_call: TRBV6-1
j_call: TRBJ1-6
cdr3_aa: AISDAGNSPPH

v_call: TRBV7-9
j_call: TRBJ1-2
cdr3_aa: ASSLGGGEGYT

v_call: TRBV20-1
j_call: TRBJ2-7
cdr3_aa: SARDLAGGSLY

v_call: TRBV19
j_call: TRBJ2-2
cdr3_aa: ASRTTGDTGELF

v_call: TRBV4-1
j_call: TRBJ2-3
cdr3_aa: ASSRLANTDTQY

v_call: TRBV7-3
j_call: TRBJ2-5
cdr3_aa: ASSYGQGMETQY

v_call: TRBV10-2
j_call: TRBJ1-2
cdr3_aa: ASSALRTGGRYGYT

v_call: TRBV2
j_call: TRBJ2-3
cdr3_aa: ASSEGTYPLTDTQY

v_call: TRBV6-5
j_call: TRBJ1-1
cdr3_aa: ASSYGPAMGTEAF

v_call: TRBV5-1
j_call: TRBJ2-5
cdr3_aa: ASSIPGEIGETQY

v_call: TRBV18
j_call: TRBJ2-3
cdr3_aa: ASSDIGGRGTQY

v_call: TRBV19
j_call: TRBJ1-1
cdr3_aa: ASSKPGDGAEAF

v_call: TRBV15
j_call: TRBJ1-6
cdr3_aa: ATSSATDNSPLH

v_call: TRBV12-3/TRBV12-4
j_call: TRBJ1-2
cdr3_aa: ARNPFGGYYGYT